One and the same sample provided the 7 T cell receptor beta chains below, sequenced in a study of radiation and T cells in renal cell carcinoma. This table comes from immunoSEQ multiplex PCR, and its TCRdb copy is limited to in-frame clones, with some not included. Among 100,000 to 150,000 clones listed, around 81% were seen once. Time point noted: blood 2 weeks post-SBRT. Noted treatment: 15 Gy SBRT to primary tumor, nephrectomy 4 weeks later. The source was blood, collected from a patient whose treatment included radiotherapy and nephrectomy. These receptor sequences come from a man in his forties or fifties with renal cell carcinoma.

CDR3 nucleotide sequence: TGTGCCATCAGTGACCGACAGGGTCTCGGAACTAATGAAAAACTGTTTTTT. This codes for CAISDRQGLGTNEKLFF. The genes are TRBV10-3 and TRBJ1-4; 7 bases map to TRBD1. CDR3 length equals 17 residues. The junction had 8 bases not matched to a gene; V was cut back by 3 bases and J by 1 base. Germline V gives CDR1 ENHRY, CDR2 SYGVKD.

The chain employs TRBV10-3 and TRBJ1-3, with TRBD1 identical over 8 bases. The V gene end was trimmed by 7 bases and the J gene end by 4 bases; junction bases not matched to a gene: 6. Germline V gene data show CDR1 as ENHRY and CDR2 as SYGVKD. This CDR3 has 14 residues. CDR3 nucleotide sequence: TGTGCCATCAATCAGGGGGCGCAGGGAAACACCATATATTTT. The encoded protein is CAINQGAQGNTIYF.

This clone was seen a handful of times. The chain recombines TRBV6-1 with TRBJ1-1; D may be TRBD1 (6 bases). CDR3 length: 11 amino acids. Germline V lookup: CDR1 MNHNS, CDR2 SASEGT. Trimming pared 10 bases from V and 4 bases from J, leaving 10 bases between. The CDR3 DNA is TGTGCCATACAGGGTTTCACTGAAGCTTTCTTT. The encoded protein is CAIQGFTEAFF.

J is TRBJ2-6 and V is TRBV6-1, with 8 bases matching TRBD1. The CDR3 is 19 residues long. V lost 0 bases to trimming and J lost 2 bases; unmatched junction nucleotides: 9. The germline CDR1 and CDR2 sequences are MNHNS and SASEGT. The CDR3 region has the DNA TGTGCCAGCAGTGAAGCAGGTTCGGACAGGGTCACTGGGGCCAACGTCCTGACTTTC. Protein sequence: CASSEAGSDRVTGANVLTF.

V usage is TRBV7-8 and J usage is TRBJ2-6, with D possibly being TRBD1 or TRBD2 (6 bases each). CDR3 length equals 17 residues. Germline CDR1 SGHVS, CDR2 FQNEAQ. V lost 3 bases to trimming and J lost 3 bases, with 15 bases between them. The CDR3 DNA reads as TGTGCCAGCAGCTTCGAGGGGGGTGGAAGTGGGGCCAACGTCCTGACTTTC. Translated: CASSFEGGGSGANVLTF.

The V gene is TRBV7-9, the J gene TRBJ1-1; 8 bases line up with TRBD1. The germline V gene encodes CDR1 SEHNR and CDR2 FQNEAQ (reference sequence). V trimming: 2 bases; J trimming: 13 bases; junction bases outside the gene matches: 9. The CDR3 totals 13 residues. The CDR3 DNA reads as TGTGCCAGCAGCTTAATCCAGGGGGCCTATATTTTCTTT. Residues: CASSLIQGAYIFF.

The J gene is TRBJ1-5, the V gene TRBV28; D unclear. Germline CDR1 is MDHEN and CDR2 is SYDVKM. The CDR3 is 12 residues long. The germline V and J ends were trimmed by 6 bases and 4 bases, with 7 bases remaining between them. In DNA form, the CDR3 reads TGTGCCAGCAGGAAGAGTAATCAGCCCCAGCATTTT. As protein: CASRKSNQPQHF.